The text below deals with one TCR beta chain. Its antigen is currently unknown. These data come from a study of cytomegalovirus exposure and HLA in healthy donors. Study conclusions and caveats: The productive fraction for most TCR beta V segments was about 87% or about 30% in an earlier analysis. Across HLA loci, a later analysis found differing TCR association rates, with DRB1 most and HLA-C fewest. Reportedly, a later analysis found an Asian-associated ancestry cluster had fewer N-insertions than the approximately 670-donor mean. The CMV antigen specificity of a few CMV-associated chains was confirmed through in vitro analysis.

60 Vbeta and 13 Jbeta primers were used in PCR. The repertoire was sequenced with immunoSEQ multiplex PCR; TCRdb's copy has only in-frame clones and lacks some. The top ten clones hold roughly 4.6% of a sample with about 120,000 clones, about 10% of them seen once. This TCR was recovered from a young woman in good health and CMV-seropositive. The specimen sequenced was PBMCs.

The CDR3 nucleotides read TGTGCCAGCAGCTTAGGTGGTAGCGGGGATTACAATGAGCAGTTCTTC. Translated: CASSLGGSGDYNEQFF. The chain is built from TRBV11-3 and TRBJ2-1; TRBD2 aligns across 8 bases. This CDR3 comprises 16 residues. After removal of 1 base from V and 4 bases from J, the junction contained 6 bases not matched to a gene. Germline V lookup: CDR1 SGHNT, CDR2 YENEEA.